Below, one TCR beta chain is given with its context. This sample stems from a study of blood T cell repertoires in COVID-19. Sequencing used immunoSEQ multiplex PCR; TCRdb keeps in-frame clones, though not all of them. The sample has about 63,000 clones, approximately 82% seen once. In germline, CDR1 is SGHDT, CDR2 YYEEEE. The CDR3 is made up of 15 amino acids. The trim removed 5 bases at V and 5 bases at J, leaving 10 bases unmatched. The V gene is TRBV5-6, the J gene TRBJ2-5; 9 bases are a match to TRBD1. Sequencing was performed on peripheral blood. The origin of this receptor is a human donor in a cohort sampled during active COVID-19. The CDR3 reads CASSPWGQGGETQYF. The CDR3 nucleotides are TGTGCCAGCAGTCCTTGGGGACAGGGCGGCGAGACCCAGTACTTC.